A single sample gave rise to the 10 T cell receptor beta chains below, sequenced in a study of CD8+CD57+ T cells in acquired aplastic anemia. Patients included in sequencing had previously demonstrated CD8+CD57+ cell expansion by flow cytometry. TCR beta VDJ and CDR3 profiling used genomic DNA as template. Via MiXCR, TCRdb re-called the reads, giving one row per CDR3 protein. The sample yields more than 150,000 distinct CDR3 sequences, around 50% seen once. The sequenced sample consisted of sorted CD4+, CD8+, or CD8+CD57+ T cells (not recorded which) from PBMCs. The receptors stem from a human donor with aplastic anemia.

The V call is TRBV5-4, the J call TRBJ1-1, with a weak D call TRBD1 (5 bases). There are 14 residues in the CDR3. V was shortened by 5 bases and J by 1 base, with 12 bases between the two germline ends. The germline CDR1 and CDR2 sequences are SGHNT and YYREEE (reference sequence). The CDR3 loop is CASSLSRANTEAFF. In DNA form, the CDR3 reads TGTGCCAGCAGTCTTTCCAGGGCGAACACTGAAGCTTTCTTT.

V gene TRBV5-4 combines with J gene TRBJ1-4, with D possibly matching TRBD1 (5 bases). Trimming took off 4 bases at V and 3 bases at J, with 13 bases between the two ends. The CDR3 extends over 15 amino acids. The germline CDR1 and CDR2 sequences are SGHNT and YYREEE (reference sequence). This CDR3 is CASSDQGSPNEKLFF. CDR3 sequence (DNA): TGTGCCAGCAGCGATCAGGGAAGTCCTAATGAAAAACTGTTTTTT.

This clonotype was detected only a few times. A much larger clone is a single base away; this may be a read error. V is TRBV7-2 and J is TRBJ2-7; 7 bases are shared with TRBD1. Per the germline V gene, CDR1 is SGHTA and CDR2 is FQGNSA. This CDR3 is 11 amino acids long. As DNA, the CDR3 is TGTGCCAGCAGCTTTGGACAGGAGCAGTGCTTC. This encodes CASSFGQEQCF.

This clonotype was recorded at least ten times. The J gene is TRBJ2-2, the V gene TRBV15; 10 nucleotides align to TRBD1. The junction had 10 bases not matched to a gene; V was cut back by 7 bases and J by 5 bases. This CDR3 spans 16 amino acids. Germline-derived CDR1 and CDR2 are LNHNV and YYDKDF (reference sequence). The CDR3 DNA is TGTGCCACCACCCCCCGGAGGGGACAGGGGACCGGGGAGCTGTTTTTT. This translates into CATTPRRGQGTGELFF. The full variable domain, in which reference TRBV15 and TRBJ2-2 provide the parts outside the CDR3, is DAMVIQNPRYQVTQFGKPVTLSCSQTLNHNVMYWYQQKSSQAPKLLFHYYDKDFNNEADTPDNFQSRRPNTSFCFLDIRSPGLGDTAMYLCATTPRRGQGTGELFFGEGSRLTVL.

This clonotype occurred many times. The chain recombines TRBV3-1 with TRBJ2-1; D not resolved. The germline V and J ends were trimmed by 4 bases and 5 bases, with 6 bases remaining between them. Germline V lookup: CDR1 LGHDT, CDR2 YNNKEL (reference sequence). This CDR3 spans 12 amino acids. The chain's CDR3 is CASSLTNNEQFF. CDR3 nucleotides: TGTGCCAGCAGCCTAACCAACAATGAGCAGTTCTTC.

This clonotype was recorded many times. This chain uses TRBV5-1 with TRBJ1-2, with D unresolved. V was trimmed by 4 bases and J by 1 base, leaving 11 bases between them. This CDR3 has 14 residues. Germline values: CDR1 SGHRS, CDR2 YFSETQ. The CDR3 protein is CASSPPRGNYGYTF. DNA for the CDR3: TGCGCCAGCAGCCCACCCCGGGGTAACTATGGCTACACCTTC.

This clonotype came up a few times. The CDR3, as DNA: TGTGCCAGTACCCGACGGACTGCCAATTCCTACGAGCAGTACTTC. This sequence encodes CASTRRTANSYEQYF. The V call is TRBV19, the J call TRBJ2-7; TRBD2 might be the D (5 bases). The V gene lost 7 bases and the J gene lost 1 base, with 17 bases spanning the gap. CDR1 and CDR2 (germline): LNHDA, SQIVND (reference sequence). The CDR3 is 15 residues long.

As to this clonotype: At one of its ends the junction is not consistent with the germline gene, which may arise from a read error. The J gene is TRBJ2-1, the V gene TRBV7-3, with D hard to call. Germline loops: CDR1 SGHTA, CDR2 FQGTGA. The CDR3 extends over 15 amino acids. The CDR3 sequence: CASSSGASSYNEQFF. The CDR3, as DNA: TGTGCCAGTAGCTCAGGCGCGAGCTCCTACAATGAGCAGTTCTTC.

This chain links TRBV19 with TRBJ2-1; 12 bases agree with TRBD2. There are 15 residues in the CDR3. Per germline, CDR1 LNHDA and CDR2 SQIVND (reference sequence). The V segment lost 3 bases and the J segment 4 bases; nucleotides outside the gene matches: 1. The CDR3 DNA reads TGTGCCAGTAGTATCGGGACTAGCGGGTACAATGAGCAGTTCTTC. It encodes CASSIGTSGYNEQFF.

This clonotype was seen repeatedly, ten times or more. The chain couples TRBV9 to TRBJ2-7; 9 nucleotides line up with TRBD2. The germline V gene encodes CDR1 SGDLS and CDR2 YYNGEE. This CDR3 has 14 residues. The V gene end was trimmed by 1 base and the J gene end by 4 bases; junction bases not matched to a gene: 3. CDR3 amino acids: CASSVSSGGYEQYF. CDR3 nucleotide sequence: TGTGCCAGCAGCGTATCCAGCGGGGGGTACGAGCAGTACTTC.